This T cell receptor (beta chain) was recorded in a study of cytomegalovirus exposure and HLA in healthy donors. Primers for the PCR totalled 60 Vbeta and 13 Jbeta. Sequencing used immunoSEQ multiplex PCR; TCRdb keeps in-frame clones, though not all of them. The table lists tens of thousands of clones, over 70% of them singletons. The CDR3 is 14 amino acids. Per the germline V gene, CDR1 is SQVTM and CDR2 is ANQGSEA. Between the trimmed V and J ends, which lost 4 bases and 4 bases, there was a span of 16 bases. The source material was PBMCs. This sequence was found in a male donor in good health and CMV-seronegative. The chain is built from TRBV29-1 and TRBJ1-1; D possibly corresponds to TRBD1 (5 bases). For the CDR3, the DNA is TGCAGCGTTGTTAGGGGCGGGGCGGCCACTGAAGCTTTCTTT. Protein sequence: CSVVRGGAATEAFF.